This T cell receptor beta chain was captured by sequencing in a study of CD8+ T cells in alopecia areata. Investigators isolated RNA and reverse transcribed it into cDNA to act as the sequencing template. Clones were sequenced by immunoSEQ multiplex PCR, and TCRdb holds only the in-frame ones, with some missing. The sample yields some 100,000 clones, 55% to 65% seen once. Trimming took off 2 bases at V and 5 bases at J, with 13 bases between the two ends. Germline-derived CDR1 and CDR2 are SGHNT and YYREEE (reference sequence). The CDR3 has 14 amino acids. The receptor comes from a human donor in good health. The rearrangement links TRBV5-4 to TRBJ2-5; possible D gene TRBD2, 6 bases. The sequenced sample consisted of CD4+ T cells sorted from blood. The CDR3 sequence is CASSLGRDRETQYF. CDR3 nucleotide sequence: TGTGCCAGCAGCTTAGGGCGGGATCGGGAGACCCAGTACTTC. The variable domain in full, completed from reference TRBV5-4 and TRBJ2-5, reads ETGVTQSPTHLIKTRGQQVTLRCSSQSGHNTVSWYQQALGQGPQFIFQYYREEENGRGNFPPRFSGLQFPNYSSELNVNALELDDSALYLCASSLGRDRETQYFGPGTRLLVL.